The 21 T cell receptor beta chains given below trace back to one sample, sequenced in a study of OX40 agonist ivuxolimab in advanced cancers. Library prep was done by the immunoSEQ multiplex PCR assay. The clones in this table, taken by TCRdb from immuneACCESS, are in-frame only. Not every clone is retained; where verified, under half of the shortfall comes from an unresolved V gene, and the cause of the rest is unknown. The sample data list tens of thousands of clones, and more than 80% of these were observed just once. The ten largest clones capture nearly 7.5% of the sample. The sample was CD4+ or CD8+ T cells sorted from blood, taken in a trial of the OX40 agonist ivuxolimab. These receptors were taken from an adult with an advanced solid tumor such as melanoma, head and neck, liver or kidney cancer.

V and J are TRBV27 and TRBJ2-1; maybe TRBD2 (6 bases). The length of the CDR3 is 14 residues. V was cut by 8 bases and J by 0 bases, with 11 bases left in between. CDR1 and CDR2 from the germline V gene are MNHEY and SMNVEV (reference sequence). CDR3 residues: CASADGSSYNEQFF. The CDR3 nucleotides read TGTGCCAGCGCAGACGGGAGCTCCTACAATGAGCAGTTCTTC.

The gene calls are TRBV29-1 and TRBJ2-3; weak D call: TRBD2 (5 bases). The CDR3 is made up of 14 amino acids. V shed 6 bases and J shed 0 bases, with 13 bases lying between them. The germline CDR1 and CDR2 sequences are SQVTM and ANQGSEA. CDR3 in amino acids: CSVSGIESTDTQYF. The CDR3 DNA sequence: TGCAGCGTGTCCGGGATCGAAAGCACAGATACGCAGTATTTT.

This clone was recorded a few times. V is TRBV28 and J is TRBJ1-4; a weak D match, TRBD1 (5 bases). Germline CDR1 MDHEN, CDR2 SYDVKM. V lost 6 bases to trimming and J lost 6 bases, with 14 bases between them. CDR3 length: 14 amino acids. CDR3 region: CASRTGTDYEKLFF. The DNA of the CDR3 is TGTGCCAGCAGAACCGGGACGGATTATGAAAAACTGTTTTTT.

This clone is a singleton in its sample. The gene calls are TRBV2 and TRBJ2-7; D assignment may be TRBD1 or TRBD2 (5 bases each). V was clipped by 8 bases and J by 0 bases, with 20 bases between them. This CDR3 has 16 amino acids. Germline assignment: CDR1 SNHLY and CDR2 FYNNEI. The CDR3 loop is CASLYKRQGSSYEQYF. CDR3 coding DNA: TGTGCCAGCCTATACAAGCGGCAGGGAAGCTCCTACGAGCAGTACTTC.

J is TRBJ2-1 and V is TRBV7-8; 15 bases agree with TRBD2. CDR1 is SGHVS, CDR2 FQNEAQ, per germline. V was pared by 1 base and J by 4 bases, with 5 bases of the junction left unmatched. This CDR3 is 18 amino acids long. CDR3 region: CASSLGTSGRVGYNEQFF. The CDR3 DNA reads as TGTGCCAGCAGCTTAGGGACTAGCGGGAGGGTAGGGTACAATGAGCAGTTCTTC.

The chain has TRBV29-1 and TRBJ2-7, with 11 nucleotides matching TRBD1. V lost 8 bases, J lost 0 bases, and 6 bases stayed unmatched. The CDR3 consists of 14 residues. CDR1 and CDR2 (germline): SQVTM, ANQGSEA. The CDR3: CSSSGTGGSYEQYF. CDR3 in DNA: TGCAGCTCCTCCGGGACAGGGGGCTCCTACGAGCAGTACTTC.

This clone was picked up one time. The rearrangement uses TRBV9 and TRBJ2-1; either TRBD1 or TRBD2 may fit D (5 bases each). Trimming took 3 bases from V and 5 from J, leaving 21 bases between them. Per germline, CDR1 SGDLS and CDR2 YYNGEE. CDR3 size: 17 residues. As DNA, the CDR3 is TGTGCCAGCAGCGCGCGCCCGGGGCCCGGAGGTCACAATGAGCAGTTCTTC. Its protein product is CASSARPGPGGHNEQFF.

The rearrangement joins TRBV4-2 to TRBJ1-4; no reliable D call. Germline V gene lookup returns CDR1 LGHNA and CDR2 YNFKEQ. V gave up 4 bases and J gave up 5 bases, with 11 bases separating them. This CDR3 has 14 residues. CDR3 coding DNA: TGTGCCAGCAGCCCTAATGCGGGGAATGAAAAACTGTTTTTT. Translation gives CASSPNAGNEKLFF.

This clone was observed a handful of times. The chain carries TRBV10-1 and TRBJ2-1; 11 bases line up with TRBD2. This CDR3 region has 15 residues. Germline CDR1 WNHNN, CDR2 SYGVQD (reference sequence). Losses at the gene ends were 6 bases for V and 5 bases for J; bases not matched to a gene: 6. The CDR3 is CASSGSGRGNNEQFF. In DNA, the CDR3 is TGCGCCAGCAGCGGTAGCGGGAGGGGGAACAATGAGCAGTTCTTC.

Points on this clone: The sample carries other DNA sequences with the same CDR3. In DNA form, the CDR3 reads TGTGCCAGCAGTTACGGACTAGCGGCAGATACGCAGTATTTT. Translated: CASSYGLAADTQYF. The gene calls are TRBV6-5 and TRBJ2-3, with TRBD2 matching over 10 bases. The V segment lost 2 bases and the J segment 4 bases; nucleotides outside the gene matches: 0. The germline V gene has CDR1 MNHEY and CDR2 SVGAGI. CDR3 length: 14 residues.

The J gene is TRBJ2-1, the V gene TRBV5-1; D ambiguous. Trimming took 0 bases from V and 0 from J, leaving 13 bases between them. Germline assignment: CDR1 SGHRS and CDR2 YFSETQ. CDR3 length: 17 residues. CDR3 sequence (DNA): TGCGCCAGCAGCTTGGTATTGCCCCCTAGCTCCTACAATGAGCAGTTCTTC. The encoded protein is CASSLVLPPSSYNEQFF.

This chain joins TRBV13 and TRBJ2-5, with D possibly matching TRBD2 (5 bases). The CDR3 is 18 amino acids. The V end was cut by 5 bases, the J end by 0 bases, with 22 bases between. Germline V gene sequence: CDR1 PRHDT, CDR2 FYEKMQ (reference sequence). The CDR3 here is CASSRWTDIPSYQETQYF. CDR3 DNA sequence: TGTGCCAGCAGCAGGTGGACTGATATACCCTCGTACCAAGAGACCCAGTACTTC.

This chain joins TRBV5-1 and TRBJ1-2; 7 bases are a match to TRBD1. The trim removed 4 bases at V and 5 bases at J, leaving 8 bases unmatched. The CDR3 sequence is 14 residues long. Germline assignment: CDR1 SGHRS and CDR2 YFSETQ. CDR3 in DNA: TGCGCCAGCAGCAATTACAGGGGTGGATATGGCTACACCTTC. This codes for CASSNYRGGYGYTF. Full variable domain (remainder filled in from reference TRBV5-1 and TRBJ1-2): KAGVTQTPRYLIKTRGQQVTLSCSPISGHRSVSWYQQTPGQGLQFLFEYFSETQRNKGNFPGRFSGRQFSNSRSEMNVSTLELGDSALYLCASSNYRGGYGYTFGSGTRLTVV.

The V call is TRBV1, the J call TRBJ1-1; no check of the table's D call, TRBD1, against the DNA was made. TRBV1 is a known pseudogene. This CDR3 contains 14 residues. CDR3 sequence reads: CTSSLPKGVTEAFF. The DNA of the CDR3 is TGCACCAGCAGCCTCCCAAAGGGGGTAACTGAAGCTTTCTTT.

The chain links TRBV4-1 to TRBJ2-7, with 10 bases that match TRBD2. Trimming took 4 bases from V and 6 from J; bases not matched to a gene: 6. CDR1 is MGHRA and CDR2 is YSYEKL in the germline V gene. This CDR3 has 14 residues. This CDR3 reads CASSPSGSGGEQYF. The CDR3 DNA sequence: TGCGCCAGCAGCCCTAGCGGGAGTGGCGGCGAGCAGTACTTC.

The CDR3 DNA reads as TGTGCCAGCAGTGATTCGGGACAGGGACCCGATGAGCAGTTCTTC. Amino acid sequence: CASSDSGQGPDEQFF. The V call is TRBV9, the J call TRBJ2-1; TRBD1 matches 9 bases. The CDR3 length is 15 residues. Unmatched junction bases numbered 11, after V lost 5 bases and J lost 8 bases. CDR1 SGDLS and CDR2 YYNGEE come from the germline V gene.

The chain uses TRBV5-3 and TRBJ2-7; D not resolved. TRBV5-3 is known as an ORF, though its function is uncertain. CDR3 length: 13 residues. With 8 bases removed from V and 7 bases from J, the gap between germline ends came to 19 bases. The CDR3 region has the DNA TGTGCCAGCAGCCGATCATGGGATAGGGAGCAGTACTTC. It is translated as CASSRSWDREQYF.

This clone was recorded once. The chain has TRBV5-1 and TRBJ2-7; weak D call: TRBD2 (6 bases). This CDR3 has 14 residues. V gave up 0 bases and J gave up 7 bases, with 14 bases separating them. Per the germline V gene, CDR1 is SGHRS and CDR2 is YFSETQ. The CDR3, as DNA: TGCGCCAGCAGCTTGGCCGGAGGGGTTGGGGAGCAGTACTTC. It specifies CASSLAGGVGEQYF.

This clone was recorded only once. The genes are TRBV6-5 and TRBJ1-2; D remains ambiguous. V gave up 6 bases and J gave up 3 bases, with 14 bases separating them. The CDR3 has 14 residues. Looked up from germline, CDR1 is MNHEY and CDR2 is SVGAGI. In DNA, the CDR3 is TGTGCCAGCAGACACGGACCGGCCGACTATGGCTACACCTTC. This gives the protein CASRHGPADYGYTF.

The V call is TRBV7-8, the J call TRBJ1-1; tentative D call: TRBD1 (5 bases). Trimming took off 1 base at V and 0 bases at J, with 9 bases between the two ends. The length of the CDR3 is 15 residues. Germline V gives CDR1 SGHVS, CDR2 FQNEAQ. As DNA, the CDR3 is TGTGCCAGCAGCTTAGTGGGGGTCATGAACACTGAAGCTTTCTTT. Translated, it gives CASSLVGVMNTEAFF. Combining the CDR3 with reference TRBV7-8 and TRBJ1-1 gives the whole variable domain GAGVSQSPRYKVAKRGQDVALRCDPISGHVSLFWYQQALGQGPEFLTYFQNEAQLDKSGLPSDRFFAERPEGSVSTLKIQRTQQEDSAVYLCASSLVGVMNTEAFFGQGTRLTVV.

The sample holds one count of this clone. This chain connects TRBV28 to TRBJ2-7; 10 nucleotides agree with TRBD2. CDR3 length: 14 amino acids. Germline CDR1 MDHEN, CDR2 SYDVKM. Trimming removed 6 bases from V and 0 bases from J; junction bases left unmatched: 2. This CDR3 reads CASRLAGGSYEQYF. CDR3 bases: TGTGCCAGCAGGTTAGCGGGGGGCTCCTACGAGCAGTACTTC.